This T cell receptor beta chain is drawn from a study of T cells in Graves' hyperthyroidism and ophthalmopathy. Across the study: Peripheral blood draws took place at initial diagnosis, ahead of any treatment.

The investigators amplified TCR beta CDR3 regions from RNA transcripts. First-round RT-PCR targeting the TCR CDR3 was performed with the HTBI primer set. TCRdb re-called the multiplex PCR reads through MiXCR, storing one row per CDR3 protein. This table has approximately 400,000 distinct CDR3 sequences, 15% appearing once. V lost 6 bases, J lost 6 bases, and 8 bases stayed unmatched. This CDR3 is 15 amino acids long. What was sequenced was blood. This sequence was found in a woman younger than 45 with Graves' hyperthyroidism. The chain has TRBV12-3 or TRBV12-4 and TRBJ2-2; TRBD2 agrees at 9 bases. The CDR3 DNA reads TGTGCCAGCAGCCCGAGGGCGGGAGGGGCCGGGGAGCTGTTTTTT. Amino acid sequence: CASSPRAGGAGELFF.